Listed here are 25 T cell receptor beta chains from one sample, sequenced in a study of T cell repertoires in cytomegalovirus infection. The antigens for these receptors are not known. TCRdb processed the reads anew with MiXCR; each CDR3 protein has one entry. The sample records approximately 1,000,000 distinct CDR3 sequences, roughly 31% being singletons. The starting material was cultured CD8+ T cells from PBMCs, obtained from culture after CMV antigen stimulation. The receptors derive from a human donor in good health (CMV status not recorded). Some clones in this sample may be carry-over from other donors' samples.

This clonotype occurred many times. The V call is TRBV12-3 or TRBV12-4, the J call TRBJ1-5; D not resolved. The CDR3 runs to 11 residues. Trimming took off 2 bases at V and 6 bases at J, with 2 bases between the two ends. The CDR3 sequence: CASSLCQPQHF. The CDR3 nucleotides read TGTGCCAGCAGTTTATGTCAGCCCCAGCATTTT.

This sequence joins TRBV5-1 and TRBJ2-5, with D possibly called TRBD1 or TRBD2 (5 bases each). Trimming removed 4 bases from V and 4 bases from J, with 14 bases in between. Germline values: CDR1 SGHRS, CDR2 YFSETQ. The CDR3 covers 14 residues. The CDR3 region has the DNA TGCGCCAGCAGCGTCAACCGGGACCGAGAGACCCAGTACTTC. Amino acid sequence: CASSVNRDRETQYF.

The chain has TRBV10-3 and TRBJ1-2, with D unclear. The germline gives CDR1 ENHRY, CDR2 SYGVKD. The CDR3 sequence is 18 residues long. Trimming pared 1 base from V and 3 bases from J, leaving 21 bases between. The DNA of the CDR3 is TGTGCCATCAGTGAGTTGAAGGACGGGATTAAGAAATACTATGGCTACACCTTC. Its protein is CAISELKDGIKKYYGYTF.

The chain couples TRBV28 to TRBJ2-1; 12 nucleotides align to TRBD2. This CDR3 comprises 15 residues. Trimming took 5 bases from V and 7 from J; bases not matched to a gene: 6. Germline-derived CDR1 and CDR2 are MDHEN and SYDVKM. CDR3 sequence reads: CASSATSGGNNEQFF. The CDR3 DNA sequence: TGTGCCAGCAGTGCAACTAGCGGGGGGAATAATGAGCAGTTCTTC.

CDR3 region: CASSILGFGENTEAFF. The CDR3 bases are TGTGCCAGCAGTATCCTAGGGTTCGGGGAGAACACTGAAGCTTTCTTT. The J gene is TRBJ1-1, the V gene TRBV27; D remains unclear. CDR1 is MNHEY and CDR2 is SMNVEV in the germline V gene (reference sequence). The CDR3 contains 16 residues. The V end was cut by 5 bases, the J end by 1 base, with 17 bases between.

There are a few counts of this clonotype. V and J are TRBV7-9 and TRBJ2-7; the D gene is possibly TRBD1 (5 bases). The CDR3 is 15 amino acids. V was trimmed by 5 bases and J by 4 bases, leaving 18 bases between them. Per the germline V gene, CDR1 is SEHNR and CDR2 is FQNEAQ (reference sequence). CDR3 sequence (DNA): TGTGCCAGCAGCGTGGGGCCGCACGGTTCTTACGAGCAGTACGTC. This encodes CASSVGPHGSYEQYV.

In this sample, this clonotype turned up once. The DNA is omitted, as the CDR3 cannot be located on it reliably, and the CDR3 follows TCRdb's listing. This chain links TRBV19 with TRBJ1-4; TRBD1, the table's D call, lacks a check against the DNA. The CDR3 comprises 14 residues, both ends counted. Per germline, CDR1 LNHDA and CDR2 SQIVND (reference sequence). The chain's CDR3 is CASTSGQGLEKLFF.

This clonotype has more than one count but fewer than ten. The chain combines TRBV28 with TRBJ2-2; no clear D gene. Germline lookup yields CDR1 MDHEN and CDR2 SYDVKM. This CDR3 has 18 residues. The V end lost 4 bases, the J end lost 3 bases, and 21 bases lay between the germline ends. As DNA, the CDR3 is TGTGCCAGCAGTTCGGGCAGCCACCAAAGAATGGACACCGGGGAGCTGTTTTTT. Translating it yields CASSSGSHQRMDTGELFF.

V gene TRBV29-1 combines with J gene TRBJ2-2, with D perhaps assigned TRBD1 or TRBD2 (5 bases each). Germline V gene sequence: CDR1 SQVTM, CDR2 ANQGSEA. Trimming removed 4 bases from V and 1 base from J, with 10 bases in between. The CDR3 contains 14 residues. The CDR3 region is CSVGGTVNTGELFF. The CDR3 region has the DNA TGCAGCGTTGGGGGGACCGTGAACACCGGGGAGCTGTTTTTT.

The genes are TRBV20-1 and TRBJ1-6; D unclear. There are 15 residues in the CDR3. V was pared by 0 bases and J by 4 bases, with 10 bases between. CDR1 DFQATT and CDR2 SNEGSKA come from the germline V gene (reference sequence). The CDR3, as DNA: TGCAGTGCTAGAGACCAAGGCAGATATAATTCACCCCTCCACTTT. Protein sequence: CSARDQGRYNSPLHF.

CDR3 sequence (DNA): TGTGCCATCAGGGATTGGCGCGGGGGAACGGGGGAGGCTCTCACAGATACGCAGTATTTT. It codes for CAIRDWRGGTGEALTDTQYF. The chain recombines TRBV10-3 with TRBJ2-3; 7 nucleotides agree with TRBD2. The CDR3 covers 20 residues. Germline CDR1 reads ENHRY; CDR2 reads SYGVKD. The J segment lost 2 bases and the V segment lost 6 bases, leaving 23 bases of the junction unmatched.

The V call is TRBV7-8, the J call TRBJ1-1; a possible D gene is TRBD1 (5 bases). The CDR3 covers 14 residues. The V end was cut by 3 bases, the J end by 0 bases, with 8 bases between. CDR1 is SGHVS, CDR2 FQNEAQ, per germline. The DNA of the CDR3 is TGTGCCAGCAGCTTTTACAGGATGAACACTGAAGCTTTCTTT. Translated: CASSFYRMNTEAFF.

For the CDR3, the DNA is TGCGCCAGCAGTGAAACCGGGGCCCGGACAGATACGCAGTATTTT. Protein: CASSETGARTDTQYF. The chain carries TRBV10-2 and TRBJ2-3, with D possibly called TRBD1 or TRBD2 (5 bases each). The V gene's germline CDR1 is WSHSY and CDR2 SAAADI. The CDR3 runs 15 residues. The V end was cut by 3 bases, the J end by 3 bases, with 13 bases between.

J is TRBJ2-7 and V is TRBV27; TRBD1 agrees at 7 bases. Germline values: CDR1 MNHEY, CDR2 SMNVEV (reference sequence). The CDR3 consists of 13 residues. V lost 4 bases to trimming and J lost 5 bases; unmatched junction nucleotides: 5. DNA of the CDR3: TGTGCCAGCAGTTCCTCGACAGGGAACGAGCAGTACTTC. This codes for CASSSSTGNEQYF.

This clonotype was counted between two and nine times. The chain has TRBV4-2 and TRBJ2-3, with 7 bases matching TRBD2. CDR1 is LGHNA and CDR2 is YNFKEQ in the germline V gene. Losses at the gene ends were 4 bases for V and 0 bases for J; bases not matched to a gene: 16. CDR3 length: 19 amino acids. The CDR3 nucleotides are TGTGCCAGCAGCCCAGAACTAGCCGCGGGGGTCCCTAGCACAGATACGCAGTATTTT. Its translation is CASSPELAAGVPSTDTQYF.

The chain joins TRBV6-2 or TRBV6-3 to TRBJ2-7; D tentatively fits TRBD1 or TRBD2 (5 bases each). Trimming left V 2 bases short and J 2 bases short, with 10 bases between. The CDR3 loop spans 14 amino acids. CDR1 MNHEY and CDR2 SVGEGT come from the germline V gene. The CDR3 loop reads CASSYPGPTYEQYV. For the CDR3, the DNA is TGTGCCAGCAGTTACCCGGGACCCACCTACGAGCAGTACGTC.

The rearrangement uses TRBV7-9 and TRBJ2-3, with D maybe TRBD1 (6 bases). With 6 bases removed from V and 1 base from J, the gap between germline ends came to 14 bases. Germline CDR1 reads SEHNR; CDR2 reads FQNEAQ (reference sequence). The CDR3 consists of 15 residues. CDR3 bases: TGTGCCAGCAGGTCCGGGACACCTCGCACAGATACGCAGTATTTT. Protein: CASRSGTPRTDTQYF.

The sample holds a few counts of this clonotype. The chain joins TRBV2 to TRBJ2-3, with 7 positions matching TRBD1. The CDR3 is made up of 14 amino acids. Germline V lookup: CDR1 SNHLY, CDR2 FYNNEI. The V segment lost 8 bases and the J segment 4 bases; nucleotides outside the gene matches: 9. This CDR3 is CASHRQGWADTQYF. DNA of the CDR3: TGTGCCAGCCACCGACAGGGCTGGGCAGATACGCAGTATTTT.

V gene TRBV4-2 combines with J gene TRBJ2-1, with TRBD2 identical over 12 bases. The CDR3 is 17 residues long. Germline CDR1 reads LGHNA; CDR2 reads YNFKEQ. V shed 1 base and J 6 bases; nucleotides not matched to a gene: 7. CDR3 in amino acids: CASSQVLAGGPLNEQFF. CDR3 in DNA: TGTGCCAGCAGCCAAGTCCTAGCGGGGGGGCCCCTCAATGAGCAGTTCTTC.

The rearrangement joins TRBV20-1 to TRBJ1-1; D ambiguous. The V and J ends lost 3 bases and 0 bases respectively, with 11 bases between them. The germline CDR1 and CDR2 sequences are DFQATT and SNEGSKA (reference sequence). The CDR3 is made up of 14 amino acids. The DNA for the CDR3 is TGCAGTGCTAGTTACAGTCGAATGAACACTGAAGCTTTCTTT. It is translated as CSASYSRMNTEAFF.

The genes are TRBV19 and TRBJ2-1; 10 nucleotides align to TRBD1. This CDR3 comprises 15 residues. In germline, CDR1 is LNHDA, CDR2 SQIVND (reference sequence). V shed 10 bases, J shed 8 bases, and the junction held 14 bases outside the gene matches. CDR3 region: CATLIRDRGIDEQFF. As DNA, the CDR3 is TGTGCCACCCTGATCCGGGACAGGGGAATCGATGAGCAGTTCTTC.

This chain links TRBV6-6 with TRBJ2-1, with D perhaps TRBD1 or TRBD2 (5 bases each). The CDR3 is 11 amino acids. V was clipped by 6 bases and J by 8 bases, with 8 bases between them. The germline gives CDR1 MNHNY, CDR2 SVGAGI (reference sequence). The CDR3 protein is CASREGYEQFF. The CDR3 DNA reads TGTGCCAGCAGAGAGGGGTATGAGCAGTTCTTC.

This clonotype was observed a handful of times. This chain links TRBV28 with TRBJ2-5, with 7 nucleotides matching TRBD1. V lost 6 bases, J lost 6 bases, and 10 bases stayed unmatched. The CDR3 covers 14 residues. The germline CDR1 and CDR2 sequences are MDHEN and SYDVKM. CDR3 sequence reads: CASRPNRDSKTQYF. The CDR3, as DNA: TGTGCCAGCAGACCTAACCGGGACAGCAAGACCCAGTACTTC. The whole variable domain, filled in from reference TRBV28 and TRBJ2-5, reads DVKVTQSSRYLVKRTGEKVFLECVQDMDHENMFWYRQDPGLGLRLIYFSYDVKMKEKGDIPEGYSVSREKKERFSLILESASTNQTSMYLCASRPNRDSKTQYFGPGTRLLVL.

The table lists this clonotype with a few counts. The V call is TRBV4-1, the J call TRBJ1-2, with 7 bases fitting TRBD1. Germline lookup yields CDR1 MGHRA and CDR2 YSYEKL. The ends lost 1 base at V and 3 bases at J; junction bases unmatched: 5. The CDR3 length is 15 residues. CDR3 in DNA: TGCGCCAGCAGCCAAGTCCAGGGGGGAGACTATGGCTACACCTTC. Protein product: CASSQVQGGDYGYTF.

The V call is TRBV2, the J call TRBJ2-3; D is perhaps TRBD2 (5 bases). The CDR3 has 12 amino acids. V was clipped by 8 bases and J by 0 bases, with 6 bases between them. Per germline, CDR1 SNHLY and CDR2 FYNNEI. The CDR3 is CASGESTDTQYF. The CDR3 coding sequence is TGTGCCAGCGGGGAGAGCACAGATACGCAGTATTTT.